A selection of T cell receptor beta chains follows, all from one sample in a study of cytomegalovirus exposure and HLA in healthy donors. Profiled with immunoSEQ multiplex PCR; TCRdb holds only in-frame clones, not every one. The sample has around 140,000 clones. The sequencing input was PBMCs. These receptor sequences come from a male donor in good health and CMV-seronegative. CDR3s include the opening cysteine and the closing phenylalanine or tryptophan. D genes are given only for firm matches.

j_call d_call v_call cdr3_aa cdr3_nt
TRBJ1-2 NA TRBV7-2 CASSLDAANYGYTF TGTGCCAGCAGCTTAGATGCAGCTAACTATGGCTACACCTTC
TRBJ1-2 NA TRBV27 CASSLSPTVYGYTF TGTGCCAGCAGTTTATCTCCTACCGTTTATGGCTACACCTTC
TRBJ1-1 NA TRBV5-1 CASSLFTDVNTEAFF TGCGCCAGCAGCTTGTTCACAGATGTGAACACTGAAGCTTTCTTT
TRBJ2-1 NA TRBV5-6 CASSPFQQGRNEQFF TGTGCCAGCAGCCCTTTCCAACAGGGAAGGAATGAGCAGTTCTTC
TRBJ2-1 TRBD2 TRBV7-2 CASSLRGTTSNEQFF TGTGCCAGCAGCTTACGGGGGACTACAAGCAATGAGCAGTTCTTC
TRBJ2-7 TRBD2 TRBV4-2 CASRGGGYEQYF TGTGCCAGCCGGGGGGGAGGCTACGAGCAGTACTTC
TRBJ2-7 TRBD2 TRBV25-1 CASSEPTSGNSYEQYF TGTGCCAGCAGTGAACCCACTAGCGGTAACTCCTACGAGCAGTACTTC
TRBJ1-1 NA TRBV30 CAWGEGIFHANTEAFF TGTGCCTGGGGGGAGGGTATTTTTCATGCGAACACTGAAGCTTTCTTT
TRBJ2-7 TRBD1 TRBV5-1 CASSFSGGGEQYF TGCGCCAGCAGCTTTTCAGGGGGCGGGGAGCAGTACTTC
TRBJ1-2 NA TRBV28 CASSLQGLGYTF TGTGCCAGCAGTTTACAGGGCCTTGGCTACACCTTC
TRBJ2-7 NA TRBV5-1 CASSPGLPSSYEQYF TGCGCCAGCAGCCCTGGACTCCCCAGCTCCTACGAGCAGTACTTC
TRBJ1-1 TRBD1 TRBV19 CASSMPRQGSGEAFF TGTGCCAGTAGTATGCCCCGACAGGGATCAGGTGAAGCTTTCTTT
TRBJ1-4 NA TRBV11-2 CASSQQGLYEKLFF TGTGCCAGCAGTCAACAGGGCCTCTATGAAAAACTGTTTTTT
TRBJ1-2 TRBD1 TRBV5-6 CASSTRQGRNYGYTF TGTGCCAGCAGCACCCGACAGGGGAGGAACTATGGCTACACCTTC
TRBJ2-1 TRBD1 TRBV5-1 CASDRGRGSSYNEQFF TGCGCCAGCGACAGGGGGCGGGGGAGCTCCTACAATGAGCAGTTCTTC
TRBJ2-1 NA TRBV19 CASSMVTGYNEQFF TGTGCCAGTAGTATGGTGACTGGGTACAATGAGCAGTTCTTC
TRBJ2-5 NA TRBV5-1 CASSLTGSLQETQYF TGCGCCAGCAGCCTCACAGGATCCCTCCAAGAGACCCAGTACTTC
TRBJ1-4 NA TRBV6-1 CASSTPGVASEKLFF TGTGCCAGCAGTACTCCAGGGGTAGCCAGTGAAAAACTGTTTTTT
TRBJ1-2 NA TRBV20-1 CSATPQAGYTF TGCAGTGCTACCCCACAGGCCGGCTACACCTTC
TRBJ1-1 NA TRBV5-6 CASSKLRRAFF TGTGCCAGCAGCAAGCTCCGGCGGGCTTTCTTT
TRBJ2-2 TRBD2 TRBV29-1 CSVERGSGRRNGELFF TGCAGCGTTGAAAGGGGTAGCGGGAGACGTAACGGGGAGCTGTTTTTT
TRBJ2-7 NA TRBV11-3 CASSLGGGEQYF TGTGCCAGCAGCTTGGGGGGAGGCGAGCAGTACTTC